Presented here are 29 T cell receptor beta chains from one specimen sequenced in a study of blood T cell repertoires in COVID-19. Repertoires were generated with immunoSEQ multiplex PCR, while TCRdb's copy carries only in-frame clones and drops some. The sample consists of hundreds of thousands of clones, about nine tenths of them appearing once. The sequencing sample was made of peripheral blood. These receptors were obtained from a woman between 18 and 30 years old with acute or convalescent COVID-19.

This clone has just one count. The J gene is TRBJ1-3, the V gene TRBV7-9; 9 bases map to TRBD1. V was pared by 4 bases and J by 2 bases, with 3 bases of the junction left unmatched. This CDR3 has 15 amino acids. In germline, CDR1 is SEHNR, CDR2 FQNEAQ (reference sequence). DNA of the CDR3: TGTGCCAGCAGCTACGGACAGGGGACTGGAAACACCATATATTTT. It codes for CASSYGQGTGNTIYF.

V is TRBV15 and J is TRBJ2-3; the match to TRBD2 covers 8 bases. From germline, CDR1 is LNHNV and CDR2 YYDKDF (reference sequence). The CDR3 totals 14 residues. V gave up 3 bases and J gave up 4 bases; unmatched junction bases: 3. The CDR3 nucleotides are TGTGCCACCAGCAGCGGACTAGCCGCAGATACGCAGTATTTT. It yields the protein CATSSGLAADTQYF. The full variable domain, rest sourced from reference TRBV15 and TRBJ2-3, is DAMVIQNPRYQVTQFGKPVTLSCSQTLNHNVMYWYQQKSSQAPKLLFHYYDKDFNNEADTPDNFQSRRPNTSFCFLDIRSPGLGDTAMYLCATSSGLAADTQYFGPGTRLTVL.

Written as DNA, the CDR3 is TGTGCCAGCAGTTTAGCGGGCAGCTATGGCTACACCTTC. Translated: CASSLAGSYGYTF. The chain couples TRBV12-3 or TRBV12-4 to TRBJ1-2; D gene uncertain. This CDR3 has 13 residues. V was pared by 0 bases and J by 4 bases, with 6 bases between.

The chain links TRBV9 to TRBJ2-3, with 10 bases fitting TRBD2. The CDR3 contains 17 residues. The V and J ends lost 0 bases and 0 bases, in that order; junction bases with no gene match: 4. Germline CDR1 SGDLS, CDR2 YYNGEE. The CDR3 here is CASSVVAGGPSTDTQYF. The CDR3 DNA reads TGTGCCAGCAGCGTAGTAGCGGGGGGACCCAGCACAGATACGCAGTATTTT.

This clone appeared once. J is TRBJ2-1 and V is TRBV4-1, with 10 bases aligning to TRBD2. The germline CDR1 and CDR2 sequences are MGHRA and YSYEKL. The V and J ends lost 3 bases and 7 bases, in that order; junction bases with no gene match: 9. The CDR3 is 16 amino acids. The CDR3 region has the DNA TGCGCCAGCAGCCAGCCCTCAGCGGGGGGGCGTAATGAGCAGTTCTTC. Its translation is CASSQPSAGGRNEQFF.

CDR3 in DNA: TGTGCCAGCTCACAGGGGGTTAACTATGGCTACACCTTC. Its translation: CASSQGVNYGYTF. The V gene is TRBV18, the J gene TRBJ1-2; a weak D match, TRBD1 (6 bases). This CDR3 is 13 amino acids long. Germline CDR1 and CDR2: KGHSH and LQKENI. Trimming removed 4 bases from V and 1 base from J, with 7 bases in between.

J is TRBJ2-5 and V is TRBV6-2 or TRBV6-3; perhaps TRBD2 as D (5 bases). This CDR3 has 14 residues. Germline-derived CDR1 and CDR2 are MNHEY and SVGEGT. The V gene lost 5 bases and the J gene lost 6 bases, with 16 bases spanning the gap. The CDR3 protein is CASSPRRLKKTQYF. In DNA form, the CDR3 reads TGTGCCAGCAGTCCCAGACGACTAAAGAAGACCCAGTACTTC.

V is TRBV12-5 and J is TRBJ1-2; a possible D gene is TRBD1 (5 bases). CDR3 length: 16 amino acids. Germline V gene data show CDR1 as LGHNT and CDR2 as FRNRAP. V lost 2 bases to trimming and J lost 5 bases, with 18 bases between them. CDR3 amino acids: CASGLLQAGFVYGYTF. Written as DNA, the CDR3 is TGTGCTAGTGGTTTGTTGCAGGCAGGGTTCGTGTATGGCTACACCTTC.

This clone was seen once. The genes are TRBV14 and TRBJ1-1; perhaps TRBD1 as D (5 bases). V was trimmed by 1 base and J by 3 bases, leaving 15 bases between them. The CDR3 has 16 residues. Germline CDR1 is SGHDN and CDR2 is FVKESK. The CDR3 loop is CASSQGWGVMYTEAFF. CDR3 nucleotides: TGTGCCAGCAGCCAAGGGTGGGGGGTGATGTACACTGAAGCTTTCTTT.

The V call is TRBV3-1 (or the pseudogene TRBV3-2), the J call TRBJ1-2; D ambiguous. CDR1 LGHDT and CDR2 YNNKEL come from the germline V gene (reference sequence). The V gene lost 0 bases and the J gene lost 3 bases, with 5 bases spanning the gap. The CDR3 has 13 residues. This CDR3 reads CASSQDSYYGYTF. CDR3 sequence (DNA): TGTGCCAGCAGCCAAGATAGTTACTATGGCTACACCTTC.

As regards this clone: This same CDR3 is encoded by further DNA sequences in the sample. The chain links TRBV30 to TRBJ1-5, with a weak D call TRBD1 (5 bases). V lost 4 bases, J lost 0 bases, and 7 bases lay in between. Germline CDR1 reads GTSNPN; CDR2 reads SVGIG (reference sequence). The length of the CDR3 is 13 residues. As DNA, the CDR3 is TGTGCCTGGACAGGGAATAGCAATCAGCCCCAGCATTTT. Residues: CAWTGNSNQPQHF.

A single count supports this clone. This chain connects TRBV5-6 to TRBJ2-7; 8 bases fit TRBD2. Germline values: CDR1 SGHDT, CDR2 YYEEEE. The CDR3 is 15 residues long. V lost 0 bases and J lost 6; bases outside the gene matches: 8. As DNA, the CDR3 is TGTGCCAGCAGCTTGGCTGCGGGGGGCCCCGGCGAGCAGTACTTC. Translation: CASSLAAGGPGEQYF.

The CDR3 sequence: CASSYSPAEGNYGYTF. The CDR3 DNA follows: TGTGCCAGCAGTTACAGCCCCGCAGAGGGAAACTATGGCTACACCTTC. V and J are TRBV6-5 and TRBJ1-2, with no clear D. The V gene's germline CDR1 is MNHEY and CDR2 SVGAGI. Trimming shortened V by 2 bases and J by 2 bases, and 15 bases separated the two germline ends. This CDR3 comprises 16 residues.

This chain connects TRBV6-5 to TRBJ1-5; 9 bases fit TRBD1. CDR3 size: 15 residues. J was trimmed by 2 bases and V by 6 bases; bases with no gene match: 5. Germline V gives CDR1 MNHEY, CDR2 SVGAGI. CDR3 in amino acids: CASRLRTGGNQPQHF. DNA of the CDR3: TGTGCCAGCAGATTAAGGACAGGGGGCAATCAGCCCCAGCATTTT.

This chain connects TRBV7-9 to TRBJ2-7, with TRBD2 identical over 8 bases. This CDR3 has 13 residues. Germline CDR1 is SEHNR and CDR2 is FQNEAQ (reference sequence). Unmatched junction bases numbered 7, after V lost 8 bases and J lost 4 bases. The CDR3 nucleotides read TGTGCCAGCGGGACTAGTAAGGTTTACGAGCAGTACTTC. It specifies CASGTSKVYEQYF.

The J gene is TRBJ2-2, the V gene TRBV27; 7 bases line up with TRBD1. The CDR3 is 16 amino acids. J was trimmed by 3 bases and V by 5 bases; bases with no gene match: 9. CDR1 is MNHEY, CDR2 SMNVEV, per germline (reference sequence). Here the CDR3 DNA reads TGTGCCAGCAGTGATACCTCAGACAGGGACACCGGGGAGCTGTTTTTT. Its protein is CASSDTSDRDTGELFF.

The chain links TRBV6-5 to TRBJ2-3, with 7 bases that match TRBD1. This CDR3 has 15 residues. CDR1 is MNHEY, CDR2 SVGAGI, per germline. V was pared by 0 bases and J by 9 bases, with 9 bases of the junction left unmatched. Here the CDR3 reads CASSYSYRQGVTQYF. Written as DNA, the CDR3 is TGTGCCAGCAGTTACTCCTACCGACAGGGAGTAACGCAGTATTTT.

V is TRBV6-1 and J is TRBJ1-4; 10 bases are a match to TRBD1. This CDR3 comprises 19 residues. Germline values: CDR1 MNHNS, CDR2 SASEGT. V was clipped by 2 bases and J by 7 bases; unmatched bases: 16. CDR3 coding DNA: TGTGCCAGCAGTGAAAGGCGGGGGACAGGGGTCAGACGGGGTGAAAAACTGTTTTTT. Translated: CASSERRGTGVRRGEKLFF.

The rearrangement links TRBV5-5 to TRBJ1-4; 7 nucleotides line up with TRBD1. The CDR3 loop spans 15 amino acids. Per the germline V gene, CDR1 is SGHKS and CDR2 is YYEKEE (reference sequence). J was trimmed by 5 bases and V by 4 bases; bases with no gene match: 8. The CDR3 loop is CASSPRQGLNEKLFF. The DNA of the CDR3 is TGTGCCAGCAGCCCCAGACAGGGCCTAAATGAAAAACTGTTTTTT.

The gene calls are TRBV2 and TRBJ1-2, with 10 nucleotides matching TRBD1. CDR3 length: 14 residues. V dropped 10 bases and J dropped 7; count of bases not matched to a gene: 12. The germline gives CDR1 SNHLY, CDR2 FYNNEI. CDR3 region: CATYGAGTGVGYTF. The CDR3 coding sequence is TGTGCCACCTATGGAGCCGGGACAGGGGTTGGCTACACCTTC.

This chain joins TRBV12-3 or TRBV12-4 and TRBJ1-5; D is unclear. V dropped 2 bases and J dropped 4 bases, with 6 bases sitting between them. This CDR3 is built from 13 residues. As DNA, the CDR3 is TGTGCCAGCAGTTTACTCGGGAATCAGCCCCAGCATTTT. Its translation: CASSLLGNQPQHF.

The chain links TRBV19 to TRBJ1-6, with 7 bases that match TRBD1. There are 15 residues in the CDR3. Germline V lookup: CDR1 LNHDA, CDR2 SQIVND (reference sequence). Trimming cost V 10 bases and J 0 bases; bases outside gene matches: 6. This CDR3 is CATRDRPSYNSPLHF. The CDR3 DNA sequence: TGTGCCACCCGGGACAGACCCTCCTATAATTCACCCCTCCACTTT.

The V gene is TRBV28, the J gene TRBJ1-6, with D possibly TRBD1 on 6 matching bases. From germline, CDR1 is MDHEN and CDR2 SYDVKM. The CDR3 is 16 residues long. Trimming took 4 bases from V and 14 from J, leaving 24 bases between them. The CDR3: CASSSPAVPIGGALHF. CDR3 bases: TGTGCCAGCAGTTCCCCGGCGGTTCCCATAGGGGGGGCCCTCCACTTT.

This clone came up once. This chain uses TRBV24-1 with TRBJ1-2; no firm D call. Trimming left V 3 bases short and J 0 bases short, with 10 bases between. The germline CDR1 and CDR2 sequences are KGHDR and SFDVKD. The CDR3 loop spans 15 amino acids. DNA of the CDR3: TGTGCCACCAGTGATCCATCAGGATCTAACTATGGCTACACCTTC. Amino acid sequence: CATSDPSGSNYGYTF.

The rearrangement joins TRBV11-2 to TRBJ2-7, with TRBD1 identical over 8 bases. Germline CDR1 is SGHAT and CDR2 is FQNNGV. This CDR3 is built from 14 residues. The junction had 11 bases not matched to a gene; V was cut back by 9 bases and J by 4 bases. The CDR3 nucleotides are TGTGCCAGGGTGCAGCAGGGGGCGCTTTACGAGCAGTACTTC. This sequence encodes CARVQQGALYEQYF.

The chain is built from TRBV5-1 and TRBJ1-4; the match to TRBD1 covers 7 bases. The germline V gene has CDR1 SGHRS and CDR2 YFSETQ. J gave up 8 bases and V 4 bases, and 8 bases lay outside the gene matches. The CDR3 totals 14 residues. The CDR3 bases are TGCGCCAGCAGCCCCCGGACAGGAACCGAAAAACTGTTTTTT. It yields the protein CASSPRTGTEKLFF.

The rearrangement joins TRBV18 to TRBJ1-2; 8 nucleotides align to TRBD1. The CDR3 sequence is 14 residues long. The V segment lost 3 bases and the J segment 3 bases; nucleotides outside the gene matches: 3. Germline-derived CDR1 and CDR2 are KGHSH and LQKENI. Here the CDR3 reads CASSPGTGHYGYTF. The DNA for the CDR3 is TGTGCCAGCTCACCCGGGACAGGACACTATGGCTACACCTTC. The full variable domain, in which reference TRBV18 and TRBJ1-2 provide the parts outside the CDR3, is NAGVMQNPRHLVRRRGQEARLRCSPMKGHSHVYWYRQLPEEGLKFMVYLQKENIIDESGMPKERFSAEFPKEGPSILRIQQVVRGDSAAYFCASSPGTGHYGYTFGSGTRLTVV.

The CDR3 loop reads CSVRRSADTEAFF. The CDR3 nucleotides are TGCAGCGTTCGTCGCAGTGCAGACACTGAAGCTTTCTTT. This chain joins TRBV29-1 and TRBJ1-1; D unclear. V was pared by 5 bases and J by 3 bases, with 13 bases between. The CDR3 extends over 13 amino acids. Germline loops: CDR1 SQVTM, CDR2 ANQGSEA.

The DNA for the CDR3 is TGTGCCAGCAGTTTAAGCACAGTCTATGGCTACACCTTC. It yields the protein CASSLSTVYGYTF. The chain links TRBV12-3 or TRBV12-4 to TRBJ1-2; D call uncertain. This CDR3 region has 13 residues. Between the trimmed V and J ends, which lost 2 bases and 4 bases, there was a span of 8 bases.